This TCR beta chain was sequenced during a study of control samples from healthy donors and cancer patients. Trimming removed 3 bases from V and 2 bases from J, with 8 bases in between. CDR3 length equals 13 residues. TCRdb's table, derived via immunoSEQ multiplex PCR, lists solely in-frame clones and lacks some. Among about 120,000 clones, around 90% were seen once, and the ten largest hold 40%. The sequenced sample was blood. This chain joins TRBV12-3 or TRBV12-4 and TRBJ2-7; D remains ambiguous. This sequence originates from a man in his forties or fifties in good health. This chain's CDR3 is CASSLRLPYEQYF. CDR3 sequence (DNA): TGTGCCAGCAGTTTGAGGCTTCCCTACGAGCAGTACTTC.